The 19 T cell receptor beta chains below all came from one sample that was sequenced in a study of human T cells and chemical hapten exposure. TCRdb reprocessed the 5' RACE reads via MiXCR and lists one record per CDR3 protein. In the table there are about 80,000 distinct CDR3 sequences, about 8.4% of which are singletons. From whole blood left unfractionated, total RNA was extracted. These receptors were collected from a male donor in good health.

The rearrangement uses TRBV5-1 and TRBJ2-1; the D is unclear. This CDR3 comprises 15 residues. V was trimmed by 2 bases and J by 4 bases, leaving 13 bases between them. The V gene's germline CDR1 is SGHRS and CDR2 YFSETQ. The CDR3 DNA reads TGCGCCAGCAGCTTAAGGTCGCCCGGTTACAATGAGCAGTTCTTC. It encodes CASSLRSPGYNEQFF. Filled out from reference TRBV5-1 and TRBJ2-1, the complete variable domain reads KAGVTQTPRYLIKTRGQQVTLSCSPISGHRSVSWYQQTPGQGLQFLFEYFSETQRNKGNFPGRFSGRQFSNSRSEMNVSTLELGDSALYLCASSLRSPGYNEQFFGPGTRLTVL.

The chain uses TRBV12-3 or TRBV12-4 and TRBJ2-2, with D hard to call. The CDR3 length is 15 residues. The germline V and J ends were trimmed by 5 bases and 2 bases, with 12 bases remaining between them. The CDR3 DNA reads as TGTGCCAGCAGTCCCGACCCATTAAACACCGGGGAGCTGTTTTTT. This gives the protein CASSPDPLNTGELFF.

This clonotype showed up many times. CDR3 sequence reads: CASSVDVDTQYF. For the CDR3, the DNA is TGTGCCAGCAGCGTAGATGTAGATACGCAGTATTTT. The chain joins TRBV9 to TRBJ2-3; D is ambiguous. Trimming shortened V by 0 bases and J by 5 bases, and 4 bases separated the two germline ends. The CDR3 has 12 amino acids. The V gene's germline CDR1 is SGDLS and CDR2 YYNGEE.

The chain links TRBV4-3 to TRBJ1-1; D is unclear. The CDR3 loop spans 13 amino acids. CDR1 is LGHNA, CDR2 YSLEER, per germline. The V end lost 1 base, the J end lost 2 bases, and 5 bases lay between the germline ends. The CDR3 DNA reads TGCGCCAGCAGCCAAGGGACCAACACTGAAGCTTTCTTT. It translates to CASSQGTNTEAFF.

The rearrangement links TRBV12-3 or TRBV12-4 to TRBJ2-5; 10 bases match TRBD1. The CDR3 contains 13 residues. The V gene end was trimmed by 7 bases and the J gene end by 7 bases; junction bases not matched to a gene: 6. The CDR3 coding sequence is TGTGCCAGCATAGGGACAGGGGAGGCGACCCAGTACTTC. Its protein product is CASIGTGEATQYF.

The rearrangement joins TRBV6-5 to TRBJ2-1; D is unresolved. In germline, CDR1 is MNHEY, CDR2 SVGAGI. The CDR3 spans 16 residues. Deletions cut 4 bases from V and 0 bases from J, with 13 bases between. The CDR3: CASSFWTDSSYNEQFF. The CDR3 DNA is TGTGCCAGCAGTTTTTGGACGGATAGCTCCTACAATGAGCAGTTCTTC.

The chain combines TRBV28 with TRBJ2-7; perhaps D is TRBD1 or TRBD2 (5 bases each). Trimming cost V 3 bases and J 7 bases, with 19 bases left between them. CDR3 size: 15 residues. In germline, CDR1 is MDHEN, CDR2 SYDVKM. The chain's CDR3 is CASSFPGPRDREQYF. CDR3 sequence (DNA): TGTGCCAGCAGTTTCCCGGGGCCCAGGGATCGGGAGCAGTACTTC.

The CDR3 here is CASTLARGSETQYF. The CDR3 nucleotides are TGCGCCAGCACCCTGGCTAGGGGATCAGAGACCCAGTACTTC. V is TRBV5-1 and J is TRBJ2-5; the D gene is possibly TRBD1 (5 bases). The germline V gene encodes CDR1 SGHRS and CDR2 YFSETQ. Trimming left V 6 bases short and J 4 bases short, with 16 bases between. This CDR3 region has 14 residues.

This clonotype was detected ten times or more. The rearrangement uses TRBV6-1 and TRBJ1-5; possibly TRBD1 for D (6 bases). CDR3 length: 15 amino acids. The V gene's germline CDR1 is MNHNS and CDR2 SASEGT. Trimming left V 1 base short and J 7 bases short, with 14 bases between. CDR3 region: CASSEEEGGGQPQHF. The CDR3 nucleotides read TGTGCCAGCAGTGAAGAGGAGGGGGGAGGCCAGCCCCAGCATTTT.

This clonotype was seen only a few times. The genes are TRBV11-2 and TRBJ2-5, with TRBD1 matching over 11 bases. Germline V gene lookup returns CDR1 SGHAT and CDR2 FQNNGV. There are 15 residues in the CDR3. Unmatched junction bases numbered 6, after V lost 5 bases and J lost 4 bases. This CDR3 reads CASSQRDRGSETQYF. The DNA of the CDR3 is TGTGCCAGCAGCCAACGGGACAGGGGGTCAGAGACCCAGTACTTC.

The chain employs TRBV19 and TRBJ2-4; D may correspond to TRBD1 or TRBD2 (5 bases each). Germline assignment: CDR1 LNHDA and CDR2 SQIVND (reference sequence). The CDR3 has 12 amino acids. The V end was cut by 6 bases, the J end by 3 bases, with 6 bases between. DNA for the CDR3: TGTGCCAGTAGGGGGGACAAAAACATTCAGTACTTC. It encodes CASRGDKNIQYF.

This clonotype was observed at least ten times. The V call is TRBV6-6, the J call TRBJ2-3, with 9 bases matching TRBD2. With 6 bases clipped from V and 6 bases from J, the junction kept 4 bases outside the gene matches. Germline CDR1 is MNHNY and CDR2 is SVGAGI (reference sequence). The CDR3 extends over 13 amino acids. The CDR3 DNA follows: TGTGCCAGCAGGCCTAGCGGGATGGATACGCAGTATTTT. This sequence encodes CASRPSGMDTQYF.

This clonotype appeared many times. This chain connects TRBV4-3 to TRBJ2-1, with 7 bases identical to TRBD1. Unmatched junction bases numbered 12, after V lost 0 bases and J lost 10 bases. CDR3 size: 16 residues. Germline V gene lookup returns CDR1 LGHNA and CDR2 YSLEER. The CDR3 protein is CASSQDWRQGLDEQFF. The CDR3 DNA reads TGCGCCAGCAGCCAAGATTGGAGACAGGGTTTAGACGAGCAGTTCTTC.

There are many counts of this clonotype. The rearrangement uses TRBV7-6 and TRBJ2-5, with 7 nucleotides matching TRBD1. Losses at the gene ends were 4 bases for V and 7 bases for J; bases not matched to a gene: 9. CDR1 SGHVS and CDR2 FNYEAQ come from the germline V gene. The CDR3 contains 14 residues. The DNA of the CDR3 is TGTGCCAGCAGCTCCGGGACAGAGTGGTGGACCCAGTACTTC. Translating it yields CASSSGTEWWTQYF.

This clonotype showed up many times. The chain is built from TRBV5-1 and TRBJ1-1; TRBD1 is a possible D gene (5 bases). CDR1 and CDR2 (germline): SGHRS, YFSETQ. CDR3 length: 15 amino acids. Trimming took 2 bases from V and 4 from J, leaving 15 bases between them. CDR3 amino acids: CASSFQGRDGTEAFF. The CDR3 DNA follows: TGCGCCAGCAGCTTTCAGGGTCGGGATGGCACTGAAGCTTTCTTT. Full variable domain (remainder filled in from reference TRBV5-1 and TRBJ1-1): KAGVTQTPRYLIKTRGQQVTLSCSPISGHRSVSWYQQTPGQGLQFLFEYFSETQRNKGNFPGRFSGRQFSNSRSEMNVSTLELGDSALYLCASSFQGRDGTEAFFGQGTRLTVV.

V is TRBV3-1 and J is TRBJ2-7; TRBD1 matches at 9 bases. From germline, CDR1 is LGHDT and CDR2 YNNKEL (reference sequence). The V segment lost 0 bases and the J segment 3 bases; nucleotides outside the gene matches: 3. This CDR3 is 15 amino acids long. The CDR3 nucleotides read TGTGCCAGCAGCCAAGACCGGGACAGGGACTACGAGCAGTACTTC. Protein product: CASSQDRDRDYEQYF.

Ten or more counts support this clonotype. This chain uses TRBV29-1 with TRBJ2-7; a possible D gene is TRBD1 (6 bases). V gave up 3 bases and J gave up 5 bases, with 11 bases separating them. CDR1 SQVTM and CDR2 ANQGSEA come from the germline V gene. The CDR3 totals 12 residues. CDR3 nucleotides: TGCAGCGTTGAGGGCAGGGGAAACGAGCAGTACTTC. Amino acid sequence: CSVEGRGNEQYF.

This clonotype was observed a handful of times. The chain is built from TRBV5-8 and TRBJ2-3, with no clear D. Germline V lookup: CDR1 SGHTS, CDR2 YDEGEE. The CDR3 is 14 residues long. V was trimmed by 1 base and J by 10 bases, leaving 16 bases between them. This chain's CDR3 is CASSLRVRRSAQYF. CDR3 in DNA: TGTGCCAGCAGCTTGAGGGTTCGGCGCAGCGCGCAGTATTTT.

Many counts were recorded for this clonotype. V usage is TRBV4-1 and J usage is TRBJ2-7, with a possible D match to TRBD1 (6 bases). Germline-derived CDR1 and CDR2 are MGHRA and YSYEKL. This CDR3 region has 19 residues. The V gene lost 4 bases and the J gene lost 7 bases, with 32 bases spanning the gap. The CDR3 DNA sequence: TGCGCCAGCAGCCCCCTAGGGGGACCCGACACCGATTTAGAAGAAGAGCAGTACTTC. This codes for CASSPLGGPDTDLEEEQYF.